Listed below are T cell receptor beta chains from one sample, sequenced in a study of blood T cell repertoires in COVID-19. Here immunoSEQ multiplex PCR was the method, and the copy in TCRdb shows in-frame clones only, minus some. The sample holds around 340,000 clones, roughly 90% seen once. Sequenced material: peripheral blood. The receptors stem from a woman aged 55-75 years with COVID-19, enrolled during active disease. CDR3s leave out the opening cysteine and the closing phenylalanine or tryptophan. The order of the fields is V gene, J gene, D gene, clone size, CDR3 protein. A D gene is named only where the DNA matches it firmly. The listing skips clone size in some rows; elsewhere it reads once, few, many or a size class.

V gene: TRBV9; J gene: TRBJ1-6; D gene: NA; clone size: NA; CDR3 protein: ASTDGGSPGSPLH
V gene: TRBV7-9; J gene: TRBJ2-7; D gene: TRBD1; clone size: once; CDR3 protein: ASSSTGTGGRKQY
V gene: TRBV10-1; J gene: TRBJ1-2; D gene: NA; clone size: NA; CDR3 protein: ASSEDPVNYGYT
V gene: TRBV6-1; J gene: TRBJ2-2; D gene: TRBD1; clone size: few; CDR3 protein: ASSEEGRGFSNTGELF
V gene: TRBV5-8; J gene: TRBJ1-2; D gene: TRBD1; clone size: NA; CDR3 protein: ASSLRTGSRSYGYT
V gene: TRBV7-3; J gene: TRBJ2-3; D gene: TRBD2; clone size: NA; CDR3 protein: ASSPGLGYTDTQY
V gene: TRBV19; J gene: TRBJ1-5; D gene: TRBD1; clone size: NA; CDR3 protein: ASLIDRGSNQPQH
V gene: TRBV2; J gene: TRBJ1-2; D gene: NA; clone size: few; CDR3 protein: ASRAGASKKGLYGYT
V gene: TRBV5-1; J gene: TRBJ1-6; D gene: TRBD1; clone size: NA; CDR3 protein: ASRRDRVNSPLH
V gene: TRBV3-1/TRBV3-2; J gene: TRBJ2-3; D gene: NA; clone size: NA; CDR3 protein: ASSLLPRLDTQY
V gene: TRBV5-1; J gene: TRBJ2-1; D gene: NA; clone size: NA; CDR3 protein: ASSLGQAMGSYNEQF
V gene: TRBV28; J gene: TRBJ2-2; D gene: NA; clone size: NA; CDR3 protein: ASLSGGEHTGELF
V gene: TRBV29-1; J gene: TRBJ2-2; D gene: TRBD1; clone size: NA; CDR3 protein: SVRGTGGADTGELF
V gene: TRBV12-3/TRBV12-4; J gene: TRBJ2-3; D gene: NA; clone size: few; CDR3 protein: ASGGVAADTQY
V gene: TRBV6-1; J gene: TRBJ2-5; D gene: TRBD2; clone size: NA; CDR3 protein: ASSEGRSSGGYQETQY
V gene: TRBV30; J gene: TRBJ1-2; D gene: TRBD1; clone size: once; CDR3 protein: AWLGQGTNYGYT
V gene: TRBV6-2/TRBV6-3; J gene: TRBJ2-3; D gene: NA; clone size: NA; CDR3 protein: ASSYTGSGGMISTDTQY
V gene: TRBV19; J gene: TRBJ2-5; D gene: NA; clone size: once; CDR3 protein: ASSIGETRTYQETQY
V gene: TRBV12-3/TRBV12-4; J gene: TRBJ1-1; D gene: TRBD1; clone size: NA; CDR3 protein: ASSLDRATEAF
V gene: TRBV5-6; J gene: TRBJ1-1; D gene: NA; clone size: NA; CDR3 protein: ASSLEGQAMNTEAF
V gene: TRBV6-5; J gene: TRBJ1-5; D gene: NA; clone size: NA; CDR3 protein: ASRAQGFSNQPQH
V gene: TRBV10-3; J gene: TRBJ2-1; D gene: NA; clone size: NA; CDR3 protein: AISGDYHNEQF
V gene: TRBV6-1; J gene: TRBJ2-7; D gene: TRBD2; clone size: few; CDR3 protein: ASSGGTSGATLIPV
V gene: TRBV5-1; J gene: TRBJ1-1; D gene: NA; clone size: once; CDR3 protein: ASSRDPQNTEAF
V gene: TRBV15; J gene: TRBJ2-1; D gene: NA; clone size: NA; CDR3 protein: ATSPTRTARGNEQF
V gene: TRBV27; J gene: TRBJ2-6; D gene: NA; clone size: few; CDR3 protein: ASSPQVPSSTGANVLT
V gene: TRBV18; J gene: TRBJ1-1; D gene: TRBD1; clone size: NA; CDR3 protein: ASSTGENTEAF
V gene: TRBV6-6; J gene: TRBJ1-1; D gene: NA; clone size: NA; CDR3 protein: ASSYDRTTEAF
V gene: TRBV5-4; J gene: TRBJ2-1; D gene: TRBD2; clone size: NA; CDR3 protein: ASSLASGGPADEQF
V gene: TRBV4-1; J gene: TRBJ2-7; D gene: NA; clone size: NA; CDR3 protein: ASSQDSVRFYEQY
V gene: TRBV29-1; J gene: TRBJ2-3; D gene: NA; clone size: NA; CDR3 protein: SVGIQVFTDTQY
V gene: TRBV6-2/TRBV6-3; J gene: TRBJ1-4; D gene: NA; clone size: NA; CDR3 protein: ASSYLRTAFNEKLF
V gene: TRBV7-2; J gene: TRBJ1-2; D gene: TRBD1; clone size: once; CDR3 protein: ASSFRQGERGYT
V gene: TRBV6-1; J gene: TRBJ1-2; D gene: NA; clone size: once; CDR3 protein: ASSEFRGAGNYGYT
V gene: TRBV5-1; J gene: TRBJ2-4; D gene: TRBD1; clone size: NA; CDR3 protein: ASSVLGQQNIQY
V gene: TRBV6-5; J gene: TRBJ1-2; D gene: NA; clone size: NA; CDR3 protein: ASGSKNGYT
V gene: TRBV11-2; J gene: TRBJ2-5; D gene: NA; clone size: NA; CDR3 protein: ASSPQQGYQETQY
V gene: TRBV29-1; J gene: TRBJ2-3; D gene: NA; clone size: NA; CDR3 protein: SVGQGSDTQY
V gene: TRBV10-3; J gene: TRBJ1-3; D gene: NA; clone size: NA; CDR3 protein: AISWDQGSNTIY
V gene: TRBV9; J gene: TRBJ2-1; D gene: TRBD2; clone size: NA; CDR3 protein: ASSPPGRVENEQF
V gene: TRBV4-2; J gene: TRBJ1-5; D gene: TRBD1; clone size: NA; CDR3 protein: ASSQGWDRGFSNQPQH
V gene: TRBV9; J gene: TRBJ2-1; D gene: TRBD2; clone size: NA; CDR3 protein: ASSVAPGTSGYNEQF
V gene: TRBV29-1; J gene: TRBJ1-4; D gene: TRBD1; clone size: NA; CDR3 protein: SVPNRGGFEKLF
V gene: TRBV11-2; J gene: TRBJ2-1; D gene: TRBD2; clone size: NA; CDR3 protein: ASSSVRGRYNEQF
V gene: TRBV6-1; J gene: TRBJ1-4; D gene: TRBD1; clone size: NA; CDR3 protein: ASSDPGQGEGKLF
V gene: TRBV10-1; J gene: TRBJ2-1; D gene: TRBD2; clone size: once; CDR3 protein: ASGDPGREGYNEQF
V gene: TRBV5-1; J gene: TRBJ1-2; D gene: NA; clone size: NA; CDR3 protein: ASSLAGDYGYT
V gene: TRBV2; J gene: TRBJ2-1; D gene: NA; clone size: NA; CDR3 protein: ARGGPPEQF
V gene: TRBV9; J gene: TRBJ1-1; D gene: NA; clone size: NA; CDR3 protein: ASSPGTLDTEAF
V gene: TRBV7-9; J gene: TRBJ2-3; D gene: TRBD2; clone size: NA; CDR3 protein: ASSSWGLAGVSSTDTQY
V gene: TRBV2; J gene: TRBJ2-7; D gene: TRBD1; clone size: NA; CDR3 protein: ASSEPGQGGYEQY
V gene: TRBV7-9; J gene: TRBJ2-3; D gene: NA; clone size: NA; CDR3 protein: ASSLTRGASGTDTQY
V gene: TRBV5-4; J gene: TRBJ1-2; D gene: TRBD1; clone size: NA; CDR3 protein: ASSLGGTGIGGYT
V gene: TRBV5-6; J gene: TRBJ1-2; D gene: TRBD1; clone size: NA; CDR3 protein: ASSLPSRDRGGYT
V gene: TRBV13; J gene: TRBJ1-6; D gene: NA; clone size: NA; CDR3 protein: ASSFRRGSPLH
V gene: TRBV2; J gene: TRBJ1-2; D gene: NA; clone size: few; CDR3 protein: ASRTDLNYGYT